Described below is a single T cell receptor beta chain sequence and its context. This record comes from a study of shared clonotypes between healthy human individuals. Once extracted for a subset, genomic DNA was divided evenly among several immunoSEQ plates. Ten immunoSEQ deep assay plates were used by the authors to sequence unsorted PBMC DNA. Assay used: immunoSEQ multiplex PCR; TCRdb lists only in-frame clones, some missing. Of about half a million clones in the sample, approximately 80% are singletons; the top ten hold more than 10%. The donors were all Caucasian adults (living in Nashville, Tennessee). For unsorted samples, genomic DNA was extracted from approximately 90 million PBMCs. V gave up 4 bases and J gave up 2 bases, with 10 bases separating them. This CDR3 contains 14 residues. Germline V CDR1 and CDR2: SGDLS, YYNGEE.

The specimen was PBMCs. The source is a woman aged 40 to 55 in good health. Some clones in this sample may be carry-over from other donors' samples. This chain connects TRBV9 to TRBJ1-3; D is perhaps TRBD1 (5 bases). The CDR3 DNA follows: TGTGCCAGCAGCCCTCAGGGCACTGGAAACACCATATATTTT. This encodes CASSPQGTGNTIYF.